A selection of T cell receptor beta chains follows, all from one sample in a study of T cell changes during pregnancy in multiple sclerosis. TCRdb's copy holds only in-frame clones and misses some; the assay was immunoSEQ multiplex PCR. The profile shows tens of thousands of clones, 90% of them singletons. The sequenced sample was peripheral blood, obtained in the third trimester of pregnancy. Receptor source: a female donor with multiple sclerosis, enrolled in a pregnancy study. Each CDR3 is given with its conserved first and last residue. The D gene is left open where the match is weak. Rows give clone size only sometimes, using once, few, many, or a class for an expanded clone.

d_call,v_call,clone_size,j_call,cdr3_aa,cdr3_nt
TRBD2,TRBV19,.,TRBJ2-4,CASKGLAGANIQYF,TGTGCCAGTAAGGGACTAGCGGGAGCGAACATTCAGTACTTC
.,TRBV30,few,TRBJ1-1,CAWKPGHTEAFF,TGTGCCTGGAAACCTGGGCACACTGAAGCTTTCTTT
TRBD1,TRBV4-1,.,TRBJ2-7,CASSAPTGEGYEQYF,TGCGCCAGCAGCGCTCCGACAGGGGAAGGGTACGAGCAGTACTTC
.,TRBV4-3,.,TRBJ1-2,CASSQGTVGYGYTF,TGCGCCAGCAGCCAAGGGACAGTGGGCTATGGCTACACCTTC
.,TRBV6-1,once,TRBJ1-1,CASSEGGGTEAFF,TGTGCCAGCAGTGAAGGGGGGGGCACTGAAGCTTTCTTT
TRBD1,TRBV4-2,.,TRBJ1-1,CASSQDWRDRGLRAFF,TGTGCCAGCAGCCAAGATTGGAGGGACAGGGGTTTGAGGGCTTTCTTT
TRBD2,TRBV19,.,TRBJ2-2,CASLRIAGGTGELFF,TGTGCCAGTCTACGCATAGCGGGGGGAACCGGGGAGCTGTTTTTT
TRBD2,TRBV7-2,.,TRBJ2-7,CASSLSLAGGYEQYF,TGTGCCAGCAGCTTATCACTAGCGGGAGGTTACGAGCAGTACTTC
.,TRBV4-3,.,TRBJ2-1,CASSQGLGPHEQFF,TGCGCCAGCAGCCAAGGTCTAGGTCCGCACGAGCAGTTCTTC
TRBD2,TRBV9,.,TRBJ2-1,CASSSGLAGVGSYNEQFF,TGTGCCAGCAGCTCGGGACTAGCGGGAGTCGGCTCCTACAATGAGCAGTTCTTC
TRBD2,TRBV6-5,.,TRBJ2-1,CASSRRGGYNEQFF,TGTGCCAGCTCCCGGCGGGGGGGCTACAATGAGCAGTTCTTC
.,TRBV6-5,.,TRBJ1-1,CASSYSRVNTEAFF,TGTGCCAGCAGTTACTCGCGCGTGAACACTGAAGCTTTCTTT
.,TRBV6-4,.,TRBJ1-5,CASSRLVVRQPQHF,TGTGCCAGCAGCCGACTTGTGGTACGTCAGCCCCAGCATTTT
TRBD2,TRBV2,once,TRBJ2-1,CASSGGLAGRDEQFF,TGTGCCAGCAGTGGGGGACTAGCAGGCCGCGATGAGCAGTTCTTC
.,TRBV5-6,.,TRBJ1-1,CARQVLPIMNTEAFF,TGTGCCAGACAGGTCCTACCTATTATGAACACTGAAGCTTTCTTT
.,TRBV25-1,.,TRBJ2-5,CASSEGKRAAQETQYF,TGTGCCAGCAGTGAAGGGAAGCGGGCCGCACAAGAGACCCAGTACTTC
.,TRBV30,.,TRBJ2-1,CAWKADSNEQFF,TGTGCCTGGAAGGCTGACTCGAATGAGCAGTTCTTC
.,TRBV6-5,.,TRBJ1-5,CASSRQGYSNQPQHF,TGTGCCAGCAGTCGTCAGGGTTATAGCAATCAGCCCCAGCATTTT
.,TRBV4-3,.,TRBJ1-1,CASSQVGPMMNTEAFF,TGCGCCAGCAGCCAAGTGGGCCCGATGATGAACACTGAAGCTTTCTTT
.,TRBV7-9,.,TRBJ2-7,CASSLVPRQFRHEQYF,TGTGCCAGCAGCTTAGTCCCAAGACAGTTCCGGCACGAGCAGTACTTC
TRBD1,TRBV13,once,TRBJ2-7,CASSLGTGLVGEQYF,TGTGCCAGCAGCTTGGGGACAGGGTTGGTGGGAGAGCAGTACTTC
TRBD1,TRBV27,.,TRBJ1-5,CASSGTGWETNSNQPQHF,TGTGCCAGCAGTGGGACAGGGTGGGAGACAAATAGCAATCAGCCCCAGCATTTT